This T cell receptor beta chain was documented in a study of memory CD4+ T cells and cytomegalovirus serostatus. Study-level background: Healthy Belgian adult donors included fewer than 10 CMV-positive and fewer than 25 CMV-negative people.

Using immunoSEQ multiplex PCR, the repertoire was profiled, and TCRdb retains in-frame clones only, with some absent. The table records roughly 60,000 clones, approximately 71% of them present only once. Overall study findings and caveats: About 40% of the roughly 160 known CMV-associated TCRbeta sequences appeared in CD4+ memory. The CMV-associated TCR signature appears largely within the CD4+ memory repertoire.

In its sample, this clone was seen a few times. The antigen is unknown. V lost 0 bases and J lost 2; bases outside the gene matches: 9. The CDR3 extends over 17 amino acids. Germline values: CDR1 SQVTM, CDR2 ANQGSEA. Single viable CD3+CD4+CD8-CD45RO+ cells were sorted as the memory CD4+ T cells. This clonotype was obtained from an adult in good health and CMV-seronegative. This chain links TRBV29-1 with TRBJ2-5, with 10 bases that match TRBD1. Sample: memory CD4+ T cells from blood. The CDR3 is CSVEDRTGGGGQETQYF. CDR3 nucleotides: TGCAGCGTTGAAGACCGGACAGGGGGAGGTGGTCAAGAGACCCAGTACTTC.